This T cell receptor (beta chain) stems from a study of monozygotic twins with cystic fibrosis (dated by TCRdb to the early 2020s). Turning to the overall study: Around 3.3 micrograms of fragmented DNA went through around 15 PCR cycles to produce barcoded libraries. To gauge how much genetics shapes V and J gene usage, the researchers compared TCR beta repertoires both within and across 16 monozygotic twin pairs who have cystic fibrosis. Ten female and six male twin pairs, aged roughly 2.0 to 36.4 years (median roughly 9 years) and mostly children and adolescents, were included in the cohort. On the day blood was drawn, the twins' weight-for-height and FEVPerc (FEV1 disease centile) were ranked against those of the roughly 960 cohort participants. Data for three of the twin pairs had been reported previously in another context. Overall study results and their limits: In 13 of 16 pairs, V gene usage most closely resembled the co-twin's, and the same held for J usage in 8 of 16 pairs, a pattern suggesting genetic constraints. Only a small cohort was studied, and no association of shared CDR3 numbers with age, concordance or disease severity was found. Simpson clonality tended to be low (median roughly 0.0088), which suggests a naive-dominated repertoire, although clonality was higher in the most severely affected patients. Significantly higher nucleotide-identical clonotype sharing was observed within monozygotic CF twin pairs than between unrelated CF individuals (P = 0.000026, Mann-Whitney).

Concerning this clone itself: No cognate antigen has been identified for it. No clone much larger than this one lies a single base away; base qualities are absent.

The trim is 9 bases for V and 2 bases for J, with a gap of 16 bases between the germline ends. As encoded in the germline V gene, CDR1 is MNHEY while CDR2 is SVGAGI. The cysteine opens and the phenylalanine closes a CDR3 of 15 amino acids. Of all the DNA, just the CDR3 is kept, 45 bases in frame from base 1. The twin pairs came from the European Cystic Fibrosis Twin and Sibling Study Cohort, which recruited patients from over a hundred CF clinics across 14 European countries. Zygosity and CFTR genotype were verified in-house, with zygosity tested by multiplex PCR of nine short tandem repeat loci. Peripheral blood was sampled from each twin, with clinical parameters recorded on the day of blood sampling. Genomic DNA was isolated from peripheral blood cells with phenol/chloroform and kept in TE buffer at 4 degrees C. TCR beta CDR3 regions were amplified by multiplex PCR with the immunoSEQ immune profiling system according to the manufacturer's instructions. Sequencing was performed on an Illumina NextSeq system. For the original study's pipeline: Sequence data were processed on the immunoSEQ Analyzer platform, and clonality was calculated as the square root of Simpson's index of productive rearrangements. V and J usage similarity was measured by Jensen-Shannon distance, and CDR3 generation probabilities were computed with OLGA. Shared CDR3 sequences were searched in the immuneACCESS database (August 2020) and in VDJdb (December 2020). TCRdb provides this immuneACCESS table in a form limited to in-frame rearrangements. Some clones are lacking; in checked studies, under half of them reflect an unresolved V gene, and why the rest are absent is not known. That table is the source of V, J and clone size, and D and trimming were worked out from the DNA. Within this sample are about 15,000 clones, with around 97% of them counted one time only. Approximately 0.67% of the sample is in the top ten clones.

The specimen was blood. The chain is made from TRBV6-5 and TRBJ2-2; the D gene is tentatively TRBD1 or TRBD2, each matching 5 bases. This clonotype was obtained from a girl aged 2 to 9 with cystic fibrosis. This receptor has the CDR3 CASSRGPSNTGELFF. The nucleotides are TGTGCCAGTAGTAGGGGACCGAGTAACACCGGGGAGCTGTTTTTT.